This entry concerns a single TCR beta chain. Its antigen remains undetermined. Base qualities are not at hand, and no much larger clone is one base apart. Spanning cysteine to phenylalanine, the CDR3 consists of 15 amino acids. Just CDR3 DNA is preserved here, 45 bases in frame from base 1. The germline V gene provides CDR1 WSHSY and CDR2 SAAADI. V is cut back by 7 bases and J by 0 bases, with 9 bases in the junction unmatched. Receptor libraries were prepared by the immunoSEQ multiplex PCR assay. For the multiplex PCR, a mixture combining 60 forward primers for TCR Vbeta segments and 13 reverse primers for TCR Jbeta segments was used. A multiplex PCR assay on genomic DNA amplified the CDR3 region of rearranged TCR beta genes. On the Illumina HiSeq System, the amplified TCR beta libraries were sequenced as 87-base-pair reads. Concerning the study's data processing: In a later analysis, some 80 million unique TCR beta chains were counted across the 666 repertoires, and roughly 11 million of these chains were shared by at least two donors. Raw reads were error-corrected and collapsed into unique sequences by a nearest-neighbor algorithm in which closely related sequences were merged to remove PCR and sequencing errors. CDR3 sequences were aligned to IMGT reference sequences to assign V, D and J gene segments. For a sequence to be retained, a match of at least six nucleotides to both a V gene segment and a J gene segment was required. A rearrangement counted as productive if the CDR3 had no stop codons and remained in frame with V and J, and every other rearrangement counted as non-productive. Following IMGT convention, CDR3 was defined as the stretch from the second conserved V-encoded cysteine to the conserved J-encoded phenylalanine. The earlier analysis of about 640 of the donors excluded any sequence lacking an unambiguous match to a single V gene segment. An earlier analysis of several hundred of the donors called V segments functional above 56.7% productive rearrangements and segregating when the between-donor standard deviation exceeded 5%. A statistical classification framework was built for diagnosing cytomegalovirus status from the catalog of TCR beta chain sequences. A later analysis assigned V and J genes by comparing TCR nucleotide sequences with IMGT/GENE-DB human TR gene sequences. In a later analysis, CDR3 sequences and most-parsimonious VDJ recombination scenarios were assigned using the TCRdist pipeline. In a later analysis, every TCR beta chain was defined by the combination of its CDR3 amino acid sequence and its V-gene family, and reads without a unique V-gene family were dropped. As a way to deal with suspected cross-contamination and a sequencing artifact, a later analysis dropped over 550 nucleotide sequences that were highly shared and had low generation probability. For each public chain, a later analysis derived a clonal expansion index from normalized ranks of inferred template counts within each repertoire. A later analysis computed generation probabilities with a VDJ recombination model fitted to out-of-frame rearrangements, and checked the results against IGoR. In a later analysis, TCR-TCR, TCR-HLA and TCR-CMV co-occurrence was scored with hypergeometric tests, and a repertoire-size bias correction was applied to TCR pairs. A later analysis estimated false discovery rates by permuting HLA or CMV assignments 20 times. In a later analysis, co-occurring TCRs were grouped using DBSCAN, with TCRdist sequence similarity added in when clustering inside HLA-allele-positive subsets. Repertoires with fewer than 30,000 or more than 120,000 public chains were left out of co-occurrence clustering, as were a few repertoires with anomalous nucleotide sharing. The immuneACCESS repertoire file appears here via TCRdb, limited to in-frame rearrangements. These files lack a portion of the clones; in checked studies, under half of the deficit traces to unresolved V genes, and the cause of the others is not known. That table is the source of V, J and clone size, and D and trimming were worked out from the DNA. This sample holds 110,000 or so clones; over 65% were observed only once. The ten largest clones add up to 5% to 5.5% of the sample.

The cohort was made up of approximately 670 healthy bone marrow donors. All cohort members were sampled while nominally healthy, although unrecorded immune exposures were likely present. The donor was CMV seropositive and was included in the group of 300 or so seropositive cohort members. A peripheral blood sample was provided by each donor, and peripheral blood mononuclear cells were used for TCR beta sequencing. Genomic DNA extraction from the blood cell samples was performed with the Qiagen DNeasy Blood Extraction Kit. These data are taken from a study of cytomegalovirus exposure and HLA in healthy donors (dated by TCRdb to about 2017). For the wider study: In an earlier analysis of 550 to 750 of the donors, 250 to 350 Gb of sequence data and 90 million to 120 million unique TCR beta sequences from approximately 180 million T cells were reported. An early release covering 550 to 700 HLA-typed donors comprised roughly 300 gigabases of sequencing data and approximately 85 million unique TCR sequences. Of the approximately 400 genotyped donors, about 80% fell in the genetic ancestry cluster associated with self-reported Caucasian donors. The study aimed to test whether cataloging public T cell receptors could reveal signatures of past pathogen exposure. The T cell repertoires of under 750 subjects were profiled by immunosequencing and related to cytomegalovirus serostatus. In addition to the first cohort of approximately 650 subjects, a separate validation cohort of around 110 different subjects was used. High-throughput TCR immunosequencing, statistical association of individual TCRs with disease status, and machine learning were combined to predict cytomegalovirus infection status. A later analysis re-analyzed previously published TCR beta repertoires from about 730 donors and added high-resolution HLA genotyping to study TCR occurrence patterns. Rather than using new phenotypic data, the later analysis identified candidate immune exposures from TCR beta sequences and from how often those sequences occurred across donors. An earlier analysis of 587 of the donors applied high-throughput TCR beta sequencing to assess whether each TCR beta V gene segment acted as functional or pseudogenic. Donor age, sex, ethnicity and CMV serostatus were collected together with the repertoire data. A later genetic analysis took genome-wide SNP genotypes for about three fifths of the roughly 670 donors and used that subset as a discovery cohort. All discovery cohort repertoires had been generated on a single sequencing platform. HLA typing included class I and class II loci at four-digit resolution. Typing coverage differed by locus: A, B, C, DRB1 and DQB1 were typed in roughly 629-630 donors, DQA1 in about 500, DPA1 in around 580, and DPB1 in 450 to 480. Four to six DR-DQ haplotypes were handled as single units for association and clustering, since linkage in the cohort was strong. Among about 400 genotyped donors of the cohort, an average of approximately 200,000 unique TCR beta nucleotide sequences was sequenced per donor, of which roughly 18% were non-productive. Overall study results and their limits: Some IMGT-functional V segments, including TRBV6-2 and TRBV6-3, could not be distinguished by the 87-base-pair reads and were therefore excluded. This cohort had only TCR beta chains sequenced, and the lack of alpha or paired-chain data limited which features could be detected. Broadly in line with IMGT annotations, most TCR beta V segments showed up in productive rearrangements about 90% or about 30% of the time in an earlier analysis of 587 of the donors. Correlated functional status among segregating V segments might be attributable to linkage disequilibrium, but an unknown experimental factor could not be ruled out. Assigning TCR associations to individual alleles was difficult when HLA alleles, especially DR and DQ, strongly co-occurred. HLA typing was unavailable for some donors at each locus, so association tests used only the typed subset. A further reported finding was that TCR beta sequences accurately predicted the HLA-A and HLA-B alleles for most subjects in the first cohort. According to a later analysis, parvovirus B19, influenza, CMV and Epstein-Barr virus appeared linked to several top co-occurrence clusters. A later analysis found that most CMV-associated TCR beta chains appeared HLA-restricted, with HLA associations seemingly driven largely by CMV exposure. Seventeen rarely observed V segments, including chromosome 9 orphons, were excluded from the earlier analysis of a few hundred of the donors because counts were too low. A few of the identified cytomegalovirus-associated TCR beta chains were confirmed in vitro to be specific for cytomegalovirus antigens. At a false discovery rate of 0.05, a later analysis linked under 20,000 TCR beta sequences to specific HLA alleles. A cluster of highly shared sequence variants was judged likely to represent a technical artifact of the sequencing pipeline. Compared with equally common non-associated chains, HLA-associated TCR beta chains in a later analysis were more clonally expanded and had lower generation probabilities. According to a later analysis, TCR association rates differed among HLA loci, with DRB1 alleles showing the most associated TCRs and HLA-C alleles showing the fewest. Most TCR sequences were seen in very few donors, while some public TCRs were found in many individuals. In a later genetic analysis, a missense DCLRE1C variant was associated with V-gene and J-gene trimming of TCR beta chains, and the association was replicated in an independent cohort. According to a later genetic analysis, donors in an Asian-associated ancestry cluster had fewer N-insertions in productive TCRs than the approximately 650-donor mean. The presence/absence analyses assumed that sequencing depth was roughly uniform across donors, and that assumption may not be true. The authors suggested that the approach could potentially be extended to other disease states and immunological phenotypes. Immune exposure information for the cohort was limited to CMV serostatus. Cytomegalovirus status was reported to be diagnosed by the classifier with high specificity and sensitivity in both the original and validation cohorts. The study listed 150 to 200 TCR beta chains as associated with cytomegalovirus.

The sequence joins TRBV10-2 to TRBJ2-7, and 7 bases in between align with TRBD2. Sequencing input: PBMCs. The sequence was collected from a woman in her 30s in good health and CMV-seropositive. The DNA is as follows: TGCGCCAGCACCCCGGGGGGAGACCTCTCCTACGAGCAGTACTTC. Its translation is CASTPGGDLSYEQYF.